What follows are 25 T cell receptor beta chains derived from one specimen sequenced in a study of cytomegalovirus exposure and HLA in healthy donors. Primers included in the PCR were 60 Vbeta and 13 Jbeta primers. Measured with immunoSEQ multiplex PCR; TCRdb has only the in-frame clones, and not every one. The data contain about 160,000 clones, around 76% of them seen just once; the ten biggest clones take up roughly 1.6%. Sequencing used PBMCs. All receptors come from a girl aged 10 to 17 in good health and CMV-seropositive.

The chain employs TRBV19 and TRBJ1-2; D gene unclear. The ends were cut back, 5 bases at V and 4 bases at J, with 11 bases in the middle. The CDR3 spans 13 residues. Germline lookup yields CDR1 LNHDA and CDR2 SQIVND (reference sequence). DNA of the CDR3: TGTGCCAGTAGTCCCAGGTCTTTCTATGGCTACACCTTC. It encodes CASSPRSFYGYTF.

This chain links TRBV28 with TRBJ1-4, with a weak D call TRBD1 (5 bases). CDR1 MDHEN and CDR2 SYDVKM come from the germline V gene. V shed 2 bases and J shed 7 bases, with 17 bases lying between them. The CDR3 runs 16 residues. The CDR3 coding sequence is TGTGCCAGCAGTTTACAAAGTACGGGGACTGGTGAAAAACTGTTTTTT. It specifies CASSLQSTGTGEKLFF.

The V and J genes are TRBV7-2 and TRBJ2-1; D is perhaps TRBD1 (5 bases). V was pared by 0 bases and J by 1 base, with 10 bases between. This CDR3 has 16 residues. Germline V gives CDR1 SGHTA, CDR2 FQGNSA. CDR3 nucleotide sequence: TGTGCCAGCAGCTTAGCGGGGCGAGATTCCTACAATGAGCAGTTCTTC. It translates to CASSLAGRDSYNEQFF.

The V gene is TRBV7-2, the J gene TRBJ2-7; perhaps TRBD2 as D (5 bases). CDR3 size: 13 residues. With 8 bases removed from V and 7 bases from J, the gap between germline ends came to 18 bases. CDR1 and CDR2 (germline): SGHTA, FQGNSA. In DNA form, the CDR3 reads TGTGCCAGCGGCAACGGGAAGGCATTAGAGCAGTACTTC. This translates into CASGNGKALEQYF.

The CDR3 reads CASSPRVTFSGNTIYF. In DNA, the CDR3 is TGTGCCAGCAGCCCACGGGTTACATTTTCTGGAAACACCATATATTTT. The chain joins TRBV28 to TRBJ1-3; D call uncertain. Trimming took 6 bases from V and 1 from J, leaving 16 bases between them. The V gene's germline CDR1 is MDHEN and CDR2 SYDVKM. The CDR3 extends over 16 amino acids.

This sequence joins TRBV10-3 and TRBJ2-7; D may be TRBD2 (6 bases). Looked up from germline, CDR1 is ENHRY and CDR2 is SYGVKD. Trimming shortened V by 7 bases and J by 6 bases, and 19 bases separated the two germline ends. This CDR3 spans 14 amino acids. The DNA for the CDR3 is TGTGCCATCATGACGCCGGGGGACGTAGGCGAGCAGTACTTC. Protein: CAIMTPGDVGEQYF.

The gene calls are TRBV7-9 and TRBJ2-7; 10 bases are shared with TRBD1. The CDR3 runs to 15 residues. The V gene's germline CDR1 is SEHNR and CDR2 FQNEAQ (reference sequence). Trimming removed 5 bases from V and 1 base from J; junction bases left unmatched: 5. The CDR3 reads CASSPRDRGSYEQYF. The CDR3 DNA reads as TGTGCCAGCAGCCCCCGGGACAGGGGTTCCTACGAGCAGTACTTC.

This clone appeared a few times. The chain is built from TRBV2 and TRBJ2-7; D not resolved. The V and J ends lost 3 bases and 3 bases respectively, with 9 bases between them. The germline V gene has CDR1 SNHLY and CDR2 FYNNEI. CDR3 size: 13 residues. The CDR3 sequence is CASSETSHYEQYF. In nucleotides, the CDR3 is TGTGCCAGCAGTGAGACTTCTCACTACGAGCAGTACTTC.

The chain recombines TRBV2 with TRBJ2-7; D is perhaps TRBD2 (6 bases). The ends were cut back, 5 bases at V and 7 bases at J, with 15 bases in the middle. CDR1 is SNHLY, CDR2 FYNNEI, per germline. The CDR3 runs 13 residues. CDR3 region: CASSIHREWEQYF. CDR3 coding DNA: TGTGCCAGCAGTATCCACCGGGAGTGGGAGCAGTACTTC.

The chain is built from TRBV6-5 and TRBJ2-1; D may be TRBD2 (6 bases). Germline CDR1 MNHEY, CDR2 SVGAGI. The CDR3 length is 14 residues. The germline V and J ends were trimmed by 5 bases and 6 bases, with 14 bases remaining between them. The CDR3 DNA sequence: TGTGCCAGCAGTGTGACTAGTATCCCCAATGAGCAGTTCTTC. Its translation: CASSVTSIPNEQFF.

The chain employs TRBV6-9 and TRBJ2-3; 8 nucleotides line up with TRBD2. The germline V gene encodes CDR1 MNHGY and CDR2 SVAAGI. J lost 4 bases, V lost 3 bases, and 3 bases had no gene match. The CDR3 loop spans 14 amino acids. In DNA, the CDR3 is TGTGCCAGCAGTTACGGGGGGGAGGCAGATACGCAGTATTTT. Translation: CASSYGGEADTQYF.

This rearrangement joins TRBV11-2 to TRBJ2-1; maybe TRBD1 (6 bases). The length of the CDR3 is 16 residues. V shed 7 bases and J shed 1 base, with 17 bases lying between them. The V gene's germline CDR1 is SGHAT and CDR2 FQNNGV. The CDR3 nucleotides are TGTGCCAGCATTTCAGGGGCGGGTGGGTCCTACAATGAGCAGTTCTTC. Protein sequence: CASISGAGGSYNEQFF.

The rearrangement joins TRBV5-6 to TRBJ1-2, with D possibly TRBD1 on 6 matching bases. Between the trimmed V and J ends, which lost 4 bases and 5 bases, there was a span of 15 bases. Germline V gene lookup returns CDR1 SGHDT and CDR2 YYEEEE. The CDR3 spans 14 residues. The CDR3 DNA is TGTGCCAGCAGCCCCCAGCGGGGGGCGTATGGCTACACCTTC. Protein product: CASSPQRGAYGYTF.

The J gene is TRBJ2-3, the V gene TRBV27, with 12 bases matching TRBD2. Germline lookup yields CDR1 MNHEY and CDR2 SMNVEV (reference sequence). There are 16 residues in the CDR3. V was clipped by 2 bases and J by 2 bases; unmatched bases: 2. This CDR3 is CASSLRTSGDTDTQYF. CDR3 DNA sequence: TGTGCCAGCAGTTTACGGACTAGCGGGGACACAGATACGCAGTATTTT.

The V call is TRBV15, the J call TRBJ1-2; D is undetermined. Trimming took off 0 bases at V and 8 bases at J, with 19 bases between the two ends. The length of the CDR3 is 16 residues. CDR1 and CDR2 from the germline V gene are LNHNV and YYDKDF (reference sequence). The CDR3 DNA follows: TGTGCCACCAGCAGAGATCTGAGGCAGATGGTGAGGGGCTACACCTTC. Residues: CATSRDLRQMVRGYTF.

The chain joins TRBV18 to TRBJ2-5, with 8 bases aligning to TRBD1. In germline, CDR1 is KGHSH, CDR2 LQKENI. The CDR3 spans 17 residues. Trimming cost V 2 bases and J 2 bases; bases outside gene matches: 10. CDR3 residues: CASSPVAGQGVQETQYF. The DNA for the CDR3 is TGTGCCAGCTCACCAGTTGCCGGACAGGGAGTACAAGAGACCCAGTACTTC.

The chain recombines TRBV11-3 with TRBJ2-7; 7 bases align to TRBD1. The CDR3 is 14 residues long. Unmatched junction bases numbered 7, after V lost 5 bases and J lost 3 bases. CDR1 and CDR2 from the germline V gene are SGHNT and YENEEA. CDR3 in DNA: TGTGCCAGCAGCCCCGGACAGGCCCACTACGAGCAGTACTTC. The encoded protein is CASSPGQAHYEQYF.

This chain links TRBV30 with TRBJ1-1; D is possibly TRBD1 (5 bases). Looked up from germline, CDR1 is GTSNPN and CDR2 is SVGIG (reference sequence). This CDR3 has 15 amino acids. Trimming pared 5 bases from V and 3 bases from J, leaving 19 bases between. The CDR3 here is CAWQTPGVWDTEAFF. Written as DNA, the CDR3 is TGTGCCTGGCAGACCCCGGGGGTCTGGGACACTGAAGCTTTCTTT.

This rearrangement joins TRBV28 to TRBJ1-2, with D tentatively TRBD1 (6 bases). V lost 6 bases, J lost 8 bases, and 19 bases lay in between. The CDR3 loop spans 14 amino acids. The germline V gene encodes CDR1 MDHEN and CDR2 SYDVKM. The CDR3 sequence: CASRSTGTNNGYTF. The CDR3 DNA sequence: TGTGCCAGCAGGAGTACCGGGACAAATAACGGCTACACCTTC.

The DNA of the CDR3 is TGTGCCAGTACCCAAACAGGGGAAACTGAAGCTTTCTTT. It is translated as CASTQTGETEAFF. This sequence joins TRBV19 and TRBJ1-1; TRBD1 aligns across 7 bases. With 7 bases clipped from V and 5 bases from J, the junction kept 7 bases outside the gene matches. The CDR3 has 13 residues. Germline CDR1 is LNHDA and CDR2 is SQIVND (reference sequence).

The genes are TRBV4-3 and TRBJ1-5, with D perhaps matching TRBD1 (5 bases). The germline V gene has CDR1 LGHNA and CDR2 YSLEER. CDR3 length: 17 amino acids. Trimming left V 4 bases short and J 0 bases short, with 16 bases between. The CDR3 protein is CASSLPGRGDSNQPQHF. In nucleotides, the CDR3 is TGCGCCAGCAGCCTGCCAGGGAGGGGAGATAGCAATCAGCCCCAGCATTTT.

V and J are TRBV18 and TRBJ2-3; possible D gene TRBD1, 5 bases. CDR1 is KGHSH, CDR2 LQKENI, per germline. Trimming cost V 2 bases and J 0 bases, with 18 bases left between them. This CDR3 has 18 amino acids. CDR3 sequence (DNA): TGTGCCAGCTCACCAGCGGTACGTCAGGACACTAGCACAGATACGCAGTATTTT. It specifies CASSPAVRQDTSTDTQYF.

The chain has TRBV14 and TRBJ1-2; no reliable D call. Germline V gene data show CDR1 as SGHDN and CDR2 as FVKESK. V lost 2 bases and J lost 8, with 6 bases in between. This CDR3 comprises 11 residues. Here the CDR3 reads CASSQLGGYTF. CDR3 DNA sequence: TGTGCCAGCAGCCAACTCGGGGGCTACACCTTC.

This sequence joins TRBV30 and TRBJ1-6; D unclear. Germline assignment: CDR1 GTSNPN and CDR2 SVGIG (reference sequence). Between the trimmed V and J ends, which lost 4 bases and 4 bases, there was a span of 8 bases. This CDR3 comprises 13 residues. The CDR3 sequence is CAWKEAYNSPLHF. Written as DNA, the CDR3 is TGTGCCTGGAAAGAGGCTTATAATTCACCCCTCCACTTT.

This clone was detected only a few times. The chain's CDR3 is CASRKGFNQPQHF. In nucleotides, the CDR3 is TGTGCCAGCAGAAAGGGGTTCAATCAGCCCCAGCATTTT. The rearrangement uses TRBV28 and TRBJ1-5; TRBD1 is a possible D gene (5 bases). Germline CDR1 MDHEN, CDR2 SYDVKM. The V and J ends lost 6 bases and 3 bases respectively, with 9 bases between them. CDR3 length: 13 residues.